Listed below are T cell receptor beta chains from one sample, sequenced in a study of cytomegalovirus exposure and HLA in healthy donors. Here immunoSEQ multiplex PCR was the method, and the copy in TCRdb shows in-frame clones only, minus some. This sample's clone table lists about 110,000 clones. Sequencing was performed on PBMCs. The receptors here all came from a man aged 50 to 60 in good health and CMV-seronegative. Each CDR3 is given with its conserved first and last residue. Each record gives: J gene, D gene, V gene, CDR3 protein. D genes are given only for firm matches.

TRBJ1-2 TRBD1 TRBV29-1 CSVATGVGYGYTF
TRBJ2-7 TRBD2 TRBV13 CASSPGRSLAGDPYEQYF
TRBJ2-6 TRBD1 TRBV19 CASSFTGGAGANVLTF
TRBJ1-5 NA TRBV4-2 CASSQVGRAEPQHF
TRBJ1-1 NA TRBV4-3 CASSQAGTKYTEAFF
TRBJ2-4 TRBD1 TRBV30 CASQGGGHLPENIQYF
TRBJ1-1 NA TRBV7-2 CASSLNTHSSEAFF
TRBJ2-2 TRBD2 TRBV7-2 CASSLVSSGTGELFF
TRBJ2-7 TRBD1 TRBV5-1 CASSLTGTGGYEQYF
TRBJ1-1 NA TRBV4-2 CASSHQNRYTVDTEAFF